The T cell receptor beta chain described here comes from a study of blood T cell repertoires in COVID-19. Study-wide context: Donors in the United States, Italy and Spain gave samples during acute or convalescent COVID-19. Nucleic acid was either cDNA or gDNA, and it came from T cells, B-cell-depleted T cells, or PBMCs.

Germline V gene lookup returns CDR1 SGHTA and CDR2 FQGTGA. V lost 4 bases to trimming and J lost 4 bases, with 16 bases between them. CDR3 length equals 15 residues. As processed by the authors: Cell counts per sample came from amplifying reference gene primers. Using immunoSEQ multiplex PCR, the repertoire was profiled, and TCRdb retains in-frame clones only, with some absent. V, J and clone size derive from that table, while D and trimming were established from the DNA sequence. The sample shows 100,000 to 150,000 clones, 70% to 90% of them seen only once. The chain combines TRBV7-3 with TRBJ1-2; possible D gene TRBD1, 6 bases. This TCR derives from a man in his sixties with acute or convalescent COVID-19. Input material: peripheral blood. CDR3 sequence: CASSSPPTGGYGYTF. DNA of the CDR3: TGTGCCAGCAGCTCTCCCCCGACAGGAGGCTATGGCTACACCTTC.